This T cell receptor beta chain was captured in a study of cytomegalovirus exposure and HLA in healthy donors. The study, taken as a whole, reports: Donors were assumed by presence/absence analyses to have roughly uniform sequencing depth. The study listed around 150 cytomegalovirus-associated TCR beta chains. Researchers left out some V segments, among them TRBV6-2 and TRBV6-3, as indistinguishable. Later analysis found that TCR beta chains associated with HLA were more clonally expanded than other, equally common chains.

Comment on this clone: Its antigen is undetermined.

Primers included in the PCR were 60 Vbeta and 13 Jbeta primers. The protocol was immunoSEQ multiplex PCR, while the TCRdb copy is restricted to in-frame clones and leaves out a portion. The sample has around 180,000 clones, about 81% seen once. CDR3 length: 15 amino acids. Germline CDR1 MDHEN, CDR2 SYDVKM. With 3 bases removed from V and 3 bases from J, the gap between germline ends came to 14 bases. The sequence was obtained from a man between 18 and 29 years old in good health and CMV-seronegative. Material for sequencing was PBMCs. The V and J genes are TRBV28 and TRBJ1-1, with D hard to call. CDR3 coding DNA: TGTGCCAGCAGTTTTTTCTCTCAGGTGGACACTGAAGCTTTCTTT. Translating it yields CASSFFSQVDTEAFF.